The 21 T cell receptor beta chains below all came from one sample that was sequenced in a study of cytomegalovirus exposure and HLA in healthy donors. It was with 60 Vbeta and 13 Jbeta primers that the PCR ran. Measured with immunoSEQ multiplex PCR; TCRdb has only the in-frame clones, and not every one. The sample includes about 120,000 clones, 70% to 80% of them seen just once. Input material: PBMCs. All receptors come from a woman aged 18-29 years in good health and CMV-seronegative.

This clone was found a few times. The rearrangement uses TRBV7-9 and TRBJ1-4; D gene unclear. The CDR3 has 14 amino acids. Germline lookup yields CDR1 SEHNR and CDR2 FQNEAQ (reference sequence). Trimming stripped 1 base from V and 7 bases from J, with 10 bases between. The CDR3 reads CASSLVGRSEKLFF. The CDR3 DNA follows: TGTGCCAGCAGCTTAGTTGGGAGAAGTGAAAAACTGTTTTTT.

This rearrangement joins TRBV5-1 to TRBJ2-6, with 7 bases matching TRBD1. V trimming: 4 bases; J trimming: 0 bases; junction bases outside the gene matches: 7. CDR3 length: 17 residues. Per germline, CDR1 SGHRS and CDR2 YFSETQ. The CDR3 here is CASSRDRDVSGANVLTF. The CDR3 DNA follows: TGCGCCAGCAGCAGAGACAGGGACGTCTCTGGGGCCAACGTCCTGACTTTC.

The chain uses TRBV7-3 and TRBJ2-5; D call uncertain. Per germline, CDR1 SGHTA and CDR2 FQGTGA. Trimming left V 5 bases short and J 1 base short, with 8 bases between. The CDR3 is 13 amino acids. The DNA of the CDR3 is TGTGCCAGCAGCGCCTTCAGCCAAGAGACCCAGTACTTC. As protein: CASSAFSQETQYF. Combining the CDR3 with reference TRBV7-3 and TRBJ2-5 gives the whole variable domain GAGVSQTPSNKVTEKGKYVELRCDPISGHTALYWYRQSLGQGPEFLIYFQGTGAADDSGLPNDRFFAVRPEGSVSTLKIQRTERGDSAVYLCASSAFSQETQYFGPGTRLLVL.

The sample holds a few counts of this clone. This rearrangement joins TRBV19 to TRBJ1-2; possible D gene TRBD1, 5 bases. The CDR3 sequence is 14 residues long. Germline V gives CDR1 LNHDA, CDR2 SQIVND (reference sequence). V was trimmed by 7 bases and J by 4 bases, leaving 16 bases between them. The CDR3 region has the DNA TGTGCCAGTACCTCGGAGGGCAGGGTCTATGGCTACACCTTC. Translating it yields CASTSEGRVYGYTF.

CDR3 region: CASTVGGSNTGELFF. The CDR3 DNA reads as TGTGCCAGCACCGTGGGGGGTTCGAACACCGGGGAGCTGTTTTTT. This rearrangement joins TRBV9 to TRBJ2-2, with D perhaps TRBD2 (6 bases). Per the germline V gene, CDR1 is SGDLS and CDR2 is YYNGEE. V was trimmed by 6 bases and J by 0 bases, leaving 12 bases between them. This CDR3 is built from 15 residues.

The gene calls are TRBV6-1 and TRBJ1-5; weak D call: TRBD1 (6 bases). The CDR3 runs 13 residues. From germline, CDR1 is MNHNS and CDR2 SASEGT. The V and J ends lost 4 bases and 5 bases respectively, with 9 bases between them. The DNA of the CDR3 is TGTGCCAGCAGTGGACAGGTCCATCAGCCCCAGCATTTT. This codes for CASSGQVHQPQHF.

This clone appeared a single time. The rearrangement links TRBV6-1 to TRBJ1-4, with D tentatively TRBD1 (5 bases). The germline CDR1 and CDR2 sequences are MNHNS and SASEGT. V gave up 10 bases and J gave up 0 bases, with 15 bases separating them. The CDR3 loop spans 15 amino acids. This chain's CDR3 is CATLLWGATNEKLFF. The CDR3 DNA reads as TGTGCCACCTTATTGTGGGGGGCAACTAATGAAAAACTGTTTTTT.

The V call is TRBV19, the J call TRBJ1-5; 7 nucleotides match TRBD1. This CDR3 region has 17 residues. Trimming took 3 bases from V and 1 from J; bases not matched to a gene: 9. Germline V lookup: CDR1 LNHDA, CDR2 SQIVND (reference sequence). CDR3 sequence reads: CASSIKGAGLSNQPQHF. CDR3 in DNA: TGTGCCAGTAGTATTAAGGGGGCGGGCCTCAGCAATCAGCCCCAGCATTTT.

This chain uses TRBV7-6 with TRBJ1-1; unclear D gene. Germline CDR1 and CDR2: SGHVS and FNYEAQ. CDR3 length equals 14 residues. V dropped 5 bases and J dropped 1 base, with 11 bases sitting between them. CDR3 DNA sequence: TGTGCCAGCAGCCTCCTTGACAAGAACACTGAAGCTTTCTTT. Its translation is CASSLLDKNTEAFF.

The chain combines TRBV5-6 with TRBJ1-4, with D tentatively TRBD1 (5 bases). Germline V gene data show CDR1 as SGHDT and CDR2 as YYEEEE. V lost 0 bases and J lost 7, with 16 bases in between. The CDR3 contains 16 residues. In DNA, the CDR3 is TGTGCCAGCAGCTTGGCCCCTGGGCTCAGGGCTGAAAAACTGTTTTTT. Residues: CASSLAPGLRAEKLFF.

The CDR3 sequence is CASSSVRGFYEQYF. The CDR3 DNA reads as TGTGCCAGCAGTTCGGTCAGGGGGTTCTACGAGCAGTACTTC. J is TRBJ2-7 and V is TRBV28, with TRBD1 matching over 7 bases. This CDR3 has 14 amino acids. Germline loops: CDR1 MDHEN, CDR2 SYDVKM. After removal of 4 bases from V and 3 bases from J, the junction contained 6 bases not matched to a gene. Full variable domain (rest looked up from reference TRBV28 and TRBJ2-7): DVKVTQSSRYLVKRTGEKVFLECVQDMDHENMFWYRQDPGLGLRLIYFSYDVKMKEKGDIPEGYSVSREKKERFSLILESASTNQTSMYLCASSSVRGFYEQYFGPGTRLTVT.

This chain links TRBV5-1 with TRBJ2-5; 11 bases fit TRBD1. The CDR3 runs to 15 residues. Germline CDR1 reads SGHRS; CDR2 reads YFSETQ. The V gene end was trimmed by 5 bases and the J gene end by 4 bases; junction bases not matched to a gene: 7. The CDR3 sequence is CASRFIGQGAETQYF. CDR3 DNA: TGCGCCAGCAGGTTCATTGGACAGGGGGCAGAGACCCAGTACTTC.

This clone has a single count. J is TRBJ1-5 and V is TRBV6-9; perhaps TRBD1 as D (5 bases). Deletions cut 9 bases from V and 4 bases from J, with 13 bases between. The CDR3 totals 13 residues. The V gene's germline CDR1 is MNHGY and CDR2 SVAAGI. The CDR3 protein is CASQREGNQPQHF. CDR3 DNA sequence: TGTGCCAGTCAAAGGGAGGGGAATCAGCCCCAGCATTTT.

The J gene is TRBJ1-4, the V gene TRBV9; no clear D. V lost 0 bases, J lost 0 bases, and 6 bases lay in between. CDR1 is SGDLS and CDR2 is YYNGEE in the germline V gene. The CDR3 is 15 residues long. The CDR3 DNA reads as TGTGCCAGCAGCGTAGGCACTGCAACTAATGAAAAACTGTTTTTT. It specifies CASSVGTATNEKLFF.

V and J are TRBV6-5 and TRBJ1-1; 7 bases align to TRBD1. The junction had 6 bases not matched to a gene; V was cut back by 0 bases and J by 5 bases. CDR1 is MNHEY and CDR2 is SVGAGI in the germline V gene. This CDR3 comprises 15 residues. The CDR3 DNA reads as TGTGCCAGCAGTTACTCGGCCAGGGGGAGAACTGAAGCTTTCTTT. Translated: CASSYSARGRTEAFF.

The rearrangement links TRBV10-3 to TRBJ2-5, with D possibly TRBD2 on 5 matching bases. Germline CDR1 reads ENHRY; CDR2 reads SYGVKD. The CDR3 runs to 13 residues. The V gene lost 6 bases and the J gene lost 1 base, with 9 bases spanning the gap. CDR3 nucleotides: TGTGCCATCAGCACCGGGATCCAAGAGACCCAGTACTTC. This gives the protein CAISTGIQETQYF.

The V call is TRBV11-3, the J call TRBJ2-5; TRBD2 might be the D (5 bases). Germline CDR1 and CDR2: SGHNT and YENEEA. V was pared by 2 bases and J by 0 bases, with 10 bases between. This CDR3 region has 15 residues. In nucleotides, the CDR3 is TGTGCCAGCAGCTTACGACGGGGAGACCAAGAGACCCAGTACTTC. This translates into CASSLRRGDQETQYF.

The rearrangement joins TRBV5-1 to TRBJ2-7; 7 bases agree with TRBD1. The V gene end was trimmed by 2 bases and the J gene end by 0 bases; junction bases not matched to a gene: 5. The CDR3 is 15 amino acids. CDR1 SGHRS and CDR2 YFSETQ come from the germline V gene. The CDR3 loop reads CASSLTGASSYEQYF. For the CDR3, the DNA is TGCGCCAGCAGCTTAACAGGGGCTTCCTCCTACGAGCAGTACTTC. The complete variable domain, with remaining parts taken from reference TRBV5-1 and TRBJ2-7, reads KAGVTQTPRYLIKTRGQQVTLSCSPISGHRSVSWYQQTPGQGLQFLFEYFSETQRNKGNFPGRFSGRQFSNSRSEMNVSTLELGDSALYLCASSLTGASSYEQYFGPGTRLTVT.

This chain links TRBV6-5 with TRBJ2-1; weak D call: TRBD1 (6 bases). V gave up 6 bases and J gave up 4 bases, with 10 bases separating them. CDR1 MNHEY and CDR2 SVGAGI come from the germline V gene. The CDR3 consists of 13 residues. The chain's CDR3 is CASSRGQYNEQFF. The CDR3 DNA follows: TGTGCCAGCAGCAGAGGACAGTACAATGAGCAGTTCTTC.

The chain joins TRBV7-8 to TRBJ2-3; possible D gene TRBD2, 7 bases. Germline V gene sequence: CDR1 SGHVS, CDR2 FQNEAQ. V gave up 8 bases and J gave up 2 bases, with 14 bases separating them. The CDR3 length is 14 residues. The CDR3 DNA reads as TGTGCCAGCGGGGGGGGCAGCCTCACAGATACGCAGTATTTT. Protein product: CASGGGSLTDTQYF. The full variable domain, in which reference TRBV7-8 and TRBJ2-3 provide the parts outside the CDR3, is GAGVSQSPRYKVAKRGQDVALRCDPISGHVSLFWYQQALGQGPEFLTYFQNEAQLDKSGLPSDRFFAERPEGSVSTLKIQRTQQEDSAVYLCASGGGSLTDTQYFGPGTRLTVL.

The chain uses TRBV7-6 and TRBJ1-5; D gene unclear. V lost 4 bases to trimming and J lost 5 bases, with 12 bases between them. CDR3 length equals 14 residues. The germline CDR1 and CDR2 sequences are SGHVS and FNYEAQ. DNA of the CDR3: TGTGCCAGCAGCTCTCAGGCTATGGATCAGCCCCAGCATTTT. Translation gives CASSSQAMDQPQHF.